This T cell receptor (beta chain) is from a study of blood T cell repertoires in COVID-19. Study-level background: Both acute and convalescent COVID-19 samples were obtained from the United States, Italy and Spain. From T cells, B-cell-depleted T cells, or PBMCs came the material, which was cDNA or gDNA.

In the authors' methods: Estimated nucleated cell counts came from reference gene primer amplification. Clones were read by immunoSEQ multiplex PCR, and TCRdb kept only the in-frame ones, dropping some. That table supplies the V and J calls and clone size; D and trimming were determined from the DNA. Of roughly 250,000 clones listed, approximately 90% were seen once; the top ten hold 3% to 4%. The TCR originated in a woman aged 40 to 55 with acute or convalescent COVID-19. Sequencing was performed on peripheral blood.

CDR3 loop: CASGPSYQGHGELFF. The DNA for the CDR3 is TGCGCCAGCGGACCAAGTTACCAGGGTCACGGGGAGCTGTTTTTT. This chain connects TRBV5-1 to TRBJ2-2, with a possible D match to TRBD1 (5 bases). The CDR3 is 15 residues long. Germline CDR1 reads SGHRS; CDR2 reads YFSETQ. V lost 7 bases and J lost 7, with 20 bases in between.